The clone carrying this T cell receptor (beta chain) was observed a few times. Its antigen remains unidentified. The germline V gene has CDR1 MNHEY and CDR2 SVGAGI. V was shortened by 4 bases and J by 0 bases, with 13 bases between the two germline ends. CDR3 length: 16 residues. There were healthy Caucasian individuals from Russia, aged roughly 6 to 90, serving as donors. Total RNA was isolated from each sample in quantities of at least 5.5 micrograms. The data belong to a study of blood T cells in healthy people across ages. Study-wide points: Diversity was higher, and naive CD4+ cells more numerous, in long-lived donors than in aged donors. PBMCs were not sorted, which prevented a conclusive comparison of naive versus antigen-experienced cells.

The second PCR ran roughly 6 to 12 cycles with a sample-barcoded 5' primer and J-beta primers. TCRdb passed the 5' RACE reads through MiXCR, listing each CDR3 protein once. The repertoire holds more than 700,000 distinct CDR3 sequences, with around half as singletons. This receptor was identified in an elderly man in good health. Sequenced input: blood. The chain carries TRBV6-5 and TRBJ2-1, with a tentative D call TRBD2 (5 bases). CDR3 loop: CASSSIGKSSYNEQFF. As DNA, the CDR3 is TGTGCCAGCAGTTCCATCGGGAAGAGCTCCTACAATGAGCAGTTCTTC.